Listed below are T cell receptor beta chains from one sample, sequenced in a study of cytomegalovirus exposure and HLA in healthy donors. Produced via immunoSEQ multiplex PCR; TCRdb's table is partial and in-frame only. The sample carries about 110,000 clones, around 90% recorded once. What was sequenced was PBMCs. The receptors come from a woman between 18 and 29 years old in good health and CMV-seropositive. CDR3s include the opening cysteine and the closing phenylalanine or tryptophan. Each record gives: J gene, D gene, V gene, clone size, CDR3 DNA, CDR3 protein. The D gene is left open where the match is weak. A row's size may be missing; if present it is once, few, many or a size class.

>TRBJ2-2|NA|TRBV2|once
TGTGCCAGCAGGACAGAAGACCTCACCGGGGAGCTGTTTTTT
CASRTEDLTGELFF
>TRBJ1-2|NA|TRBV7-8|NA
TGTGCCAGCAGCCGATTAAAAGACCCGCGAGGTCATGGCTACACCTTC
CASSRLKDPRGHGYTF
>TRBJ2-3|TRBD2|TRBV28|NA
TGTGCCAGCAGGTCTTCTAGCGGTCATAGCACAGATACGCAGTATTTT
CASRSSSGHSTDTQYF
>TRBJ1-5|TRBD1|TRBV7-8|NA
TGTGCCAGCAGCTTAGGACAGGGGGCCAATCAGCCCCAGCATTTT
CASSLGQGANQPQHF
>TRBJ2-7|NA|TRBV15|NA
TGTGCCACCAGCCTTGTGGCGGACAGCTCCTACGAGCAGTACTTC
CATSLVADSSYEQYF
>TRBJ1-5|TRBD1|TRBV19|once
TGTGCCAGTAGTATAGCGTCCAGGGGGCAGGGTCAGCCCCAGCATTTT
CASSIASRGQGQPQHF
>TRBJ2-2|TRBD2|TRBV27|NA
TGTGCCAGCAGTTACCTCCGGACGGGAGGCACCGGGGAGCTGTTTTTT
CASSYLRTGGTGELFF
>TRBJ1-2|NA|TRBV5-5|NA
TGTGCCAGCAGCTTGGGTTCTTTAAACTATGGCTACACCTTC
CASSLGSLNYGYTF
>TRBJ1-1|TRBD1|TRBV5-1|NA
TGCGCCAGCAGCTTCTCCACAGGGGGCGGGAACACTGAAGCTTTCTTT
CASSFSTGGGNTEAFF
>TRBJ2-5|TRBD1|TRBV5-4|NA
TGTGCCAGCAGCCCACGACAGGGATCGGGGCAAGAGACCCAGTACTTC
CASSPRQGSGQETQYF
>TRBJ2-3|TRBD2|TRBV4-3|NA
TGCGCCAGCAGCCCTGGACTAGCTGCAGATACGCAGTATTTT
CASSPGLAADTQYF
>TRBJ2-3|NA|TRBV9|few
TGTGCCAGCAGCCCACCTGGGCGAACGACAGGCACAGATACGCAGTATTTT
CASSPPGRTTGTDTQYF
>TRBJ2-2|NA|TRBV4-3|NA
TGCGCCAGCAGCCAAGATTTTTTCCGGGTTTCCACCGGGGAGCTGTTTTTT
CASSQDFFRVSTGELFF
>TRBJ1-1|TRBD1|TRBV2|NA
TGTGCCAGAGAGGTTGGACAGGGGGCCGGTGAAGCTTTCTTT
CAREVGQGAGEAFF
>TRBJ2-6|TRBD1|TRBV9|NA
TGTGCCAGCAGCGCTCGACAGGGGGAGGCTGGGGCCAACGTCCTGACTTTC
CASSARQGEAGANVLTF
>TRBJ2-3|TRBD2|TRBV6-1|NA
TGTGCCAGCAGTGCGGCTAGCGGGGGGGCAGCAGATACGCAGTATTTT
CASSAASGGAADTQYF
>TRBJ1-4|NA|TRBV10-2|NA
TGCGCCAGCAGTGCCGGCACAGGTGAAAAACTGTTTTTT
CASSAGTGEKLFF
>TRBJ1-4|TRBD1|TRBV28|NA
TGTGCCAGCAGCTCACTTCAGGGGGGCGCGGAAAAACTGTTTTTT
CASSSLQGGAEKLFF
>TRBJ2-4|TRBD1|TRBV2|NA
TGTGCCAGCTTGACAGGGGACTTAGCCAAAAACATTCAGTACTTC
CASLTGDLAKNIQYF
>TRBJ1-1|TRBD1|TRBV10-2|NA
TGCGCCAGCAGTGAGGCGACAGGGGGCGGCCCAGGCACTGAAGCTTTCTTT
CASSEATGGGPGTEAFF
>TRBJ2-3|TRBD2|TRBV6-5|NA
TGTGCCAGCAGTTACAGGACTAGAGCGGATACGCAGTATTTT
CASSYRTRADTQYF
>TRBJ1-5|NA|TRBV19|NA
TGTGCCAGTAGCCCCCGTGAGGGGAGGTATCAGCCCCAGCATTTT
CASSPREGRYQPQHF
>TRBJ2-3|TRBD2|TRBV29-1|NA
TGCAGCGTTACAGCGGGGGGGCGGGGCACAGATACGCAGTATTTT
CSVTAGGRGTDTQYF
>TRBJ2-1|TRBD2|TRBV11-3|NA
TGTGCCAGCAGCCTTACTAGCGGGGGGGACAATGAGCAGTTCTTC
CASSLTSGGDNEQFF
>TRBJ2-7|TRBD2|TRBV11-2|NA
TGTGCCAGCAGCTTAGGAGCTAGCGGCACCTACGAGCAGTACTTC
CASSLGASGTYEQYF
>TRBJ1-1|NA|TRBV9|once
TGTGCCAGCAGCGTAGGGGGGGATCTGAACACTGAAGCTTTCTTT
CASSVGGDLNTEAFF
>TRBJ2-5|TRBD1|TRBV2|NA
TGTGCCAGCAGTGAACGGTGGACAGGGGGGCGCGGGCAAGAGACCCAGTACTTC
CASSERWTGGRGQETQYF